This TCR beta chain was recovered during a study of blood T cell repertoires in COVID-19. At the level of the study: The United States, Italy and Spain supplied acute and convalescent COVID-19 samples. Nucleic acid was either cDNA or gDNA, and it came from T cells, B-cell-depleted T cells, or PBMCs.

The germline V gene has CDR1 WNHNN and CDR2 SYGVQD (reference sequence). The CDR3 covers 15 residues. V gave up 3 bases and J gave up 8 bases, with 19 bases separating them. Per the study methods: The assay estimated nucleated cells by amplifying reference gene primers. Method: immunoSEQ multiplex PCR; TCRdb's copy keeps in-frame clones and lacks some. V, J and clone size are those of that table, while D and trimming were read from the DNA. The table records under 170,000 clones, 75% to 90% of them present only once. The chain employs TRBV10-1 and TRBJ1-1; D not certain. The sample was peripheral blood. The TCR was taken from a woman aged 60-70 years with active or convalescent COVID-19. The CDR3 coding sequence is TGCGCCAGCAGTGACTCTGGGGAGTCCCGGGAGGAAGCTTTCTTT. This encodes CASSDSGESREEAFF.